This record concerns one T cell receptor beta chain sequence. What it binds is not known. The sample is drawn from a study of cytomegalovirus exposure and HLA in healthy donors. General study points: Association with HLA alleles at 0.05 false discovery rate was found for 16,951 TCR beta sequences in a later analysis. In an earlier analysis, in some 500 donors, most V segments appeared productive either ~87% or ~30% of the time. Presence/absence analyses took donor sequencing depth as roughly uniform.

Each donor was healthy, and each was a bone marrow donor. The V gene end was trimmed by 0 bases and the J gene end by 5 bases; junction bases not matched to a gene: 6. CDR1 and CDR2 (germline): SGHTA, FQGNSA. The CDR3 is 15 amino acids. In the PCR, 60 Vbeta and 13 Jbeta primers were used. Libraries were prepared by immunoSEQ multiplex PCR; TCRdb keeps only in-frame clonotypes and omits some of them. The table has approximately 100,000 clones, 75% to 90% seen once; the top ten hold 3.5% to 5%. The chain employs TRBV7-2 and TRBJ2-7; 8 positions agree with TRBD2. This sequence originates from a young man in good health and CMV-seronegative. The specimen sequenced was PBMCs. In DNA form, the CDR3 reads TGTGCCAGCAGCTTAGCAGCTTTAGCGGGAAACGAGCAGTACTTC. This encodes CASSLAALAGNEQYF.